The 13 T cell receptor beta chains reported below all come from one sample, sequenced in a study of metastatic and nonmetastatic thyroid tumors. TCRdb recomputed clones from the PCR reads via MiXCR. The sample lists about 16,000 clones; about 25% were seen once. All patients reached thyroid surgery having received no treatment beforehand. Sequencing input: adjacent normal tissue. The receptors derive from a female donor with papillary thyroid cancer or a benign thyroid nodule (not recorded which). Some clones in this sample may be carry-over from other donors' samples.

This clone has just a few counts. The chain carries TRBV12-3 or TRBV12-4 and TRBJ2-7; 7 bases are a match to TRBD1. The CDR3 spans 14 residues. Trimming took 6 bases from V and 2 from J; bases not matched to a gene: 7. This CDR3 reads CASRTGAPPYEQYF. CDR3 bases: TGTGCCAGCAGAACAGGGGCACCGCCCTACGAGCAGTACTTC.

On this clone itself: A junction end diverges from the germline sequence, so it may reflect a read error. This rearrangement joins TRBV5-8 to TRBJ2-6; 7 bases agree with TRBD1. This CDR3 contains 16 residues. Looked up from germline, CDR1 is SGHTS and CDR2 is YDEGEE. CDR3 DNA sequence: TGTGCCAGCAGCTCCCAGGGGGTAGCTGGGGCCAACGTCCTGACCTTC. Translation gives CASSSQGVAGANVLTF.

This sequence joins TRBV6-5 and TRBJ2-7, with 9 bases aligning to TRBD1. Germline-derived CDR1 and CDR2 are MNHEY and SVGAGI. CDR3 length: 16 amino acids. J lost 13 bases, V lost 2 bases, and 18 bases had no gene match. Here the CDR3 DNA reads TGTGCCAGCAGTTACGCGGTCCGGACAGGGGTCTACGGGCATTACTTC. It yields the protein CASSYAVRTGVYGHYF.

This clone has more than one count but fewer than ten. The CDR3 sequence is CASRFGTGYEQYF. The CDR3 DNA is TGTGCCAGCAGGTTCGGGACAGGGTACGAGCAGTACTTC. J is TRBJ2-7 and V is TRBV25-1; 9 nucleotides line up with TRBD1. Germline CDR1 reads MGHDK; CDR2 reads SYGVNS. This CDR3 is built from 13 residues. V dropped 6 bases and J dropped 4; count of bases not matched to a gene: 4.

A few counts support this clone. The chain employs TRBV5-6 and TRBJ1-2, with 9 nucleotides matching TRBD1. The CDR3 length is 13 residues. Germline V CDR1 and CDR2: SGHDT, YYEEEE. V lost 1 base to trimming and J lost 6 bases; unmatched junction nucleotides: 1. CDR3 nucleotide sequence: TGTGCCAGCAGCTTGAGACAGGGGGATGGCTACACCTTC. It translates to CASSLRQGDGYTF.

The J gene is TRBJ1-3, the V gene TRBV5-1; no reliable D call. This CDR3 is built from 17 residues. The germline gives CDR1 SGHRS, CDR2 YFSETQ. V shed 1 base and J shed 0 bases, with 14 bases lying between them. The DNA for the CDR3 is TGCGCCAGCAGCTTGACGTCCTCTCTCTCCTCTGGAAACACCATATATTTT. Protein sequence: CASSLTSSLSSGNTIYF.

The chain combines TRBV11-1 with TRBJ1-6, with D perhaps matching TRBD1 (6 bases). The CDR3 is 16 residues long. V was cut by 1 base and J by 9 bases, with 16 bases left in between. CDR1 is SGHAT and CDR2 is FQDESV in the germline V gene (reference sequence). CDR3 residues: CASSLGKTGSGSPLHF. In nucleotides, the CDR3 is TGTGCCAGCAGCTTAGGGAAAACAGGGTCGGGTTCACCCCTCCACTTT.

The chain uses TRBV24-1 and TRBJ1-5; D gene ambiguous. CDR3 length: 15 amino acids. V was trimmed by 3 bases and J by 2 bases, leaving 10 bases between them. The germline V gene encodes CDR1 KGHDR and CDR2 SFDVKD. The chain's CDR3 is CATSDPRTGNQPQHF. DNA of the CDR3: TGTGCCACCAGTGATCCTAGGACGGGCAATCAGCCCCAGCATTTT.

The V call is TRBV7-2, the J call TRBJ2-7; D may be TRBD2 (6 bases). Germline CDR1 and CDR2: SGHTA and FQGNSA. The ends were cut back, 0 bases at V and 6 bases at J, with 12 bases in the middle. The CDR3 runs 14 residues. The CDR3 coding sequence is TGTGCCAGCAGCTTAGCCACTAGCTCGGGCGAGCAGTACTTC. It yields the protein CASSLATSSGEQYF. The full variable domain, rest sourced from reference TRBV7-2 and TRBJ2-7, is GAGVSQSPSNKVTEKGKDVELRCDPISGHTALYWYRQSLGQGLEFLIYFQGNSAPDKSGLPSDRFSAERTGGSVSTLTIQRTQQEDSAVYLCASSLATSSGEQYFGPGTRLTVT.

This sequence joins TRBV5-8 and TRBJ1-1; D remains ambiguous. This CDR3 is 15 amino acids long. V dropped 0 bases and J dropped 1 base, with 10 bases sitting between them. Per germline, CDR1 SGHTS and CDR2 YDEGEE. In DNA, the CDR3 is TGTGCCAGCAGCTTGGGAGGGCACAGGAACACTGAAGCTTTCTTT. Residues: CASSLGGHRNTEAFF.

By share, this clone counts as medium-sized. CDR3: CASRKGQGYTGELFF. The CDR3 DNA reads as TGTGCCAGCCGCAAGGGACAGGGGTACACCGGGGAGCTGTTTTTT. The chain links TRBV6-1 to TRBJ2-2, with TRBD1 identical over 10 bases. This CDR3 is built from 15 residues. Germline V gene lookup returns CDR1 MNHNS and CDR2 SASEGT. The ends lost 8 bases at V and 3 bases at J; junction bases unmatched: 6.

This clone was observed once. The rearrangement uses TRBV5-1 and TRBJ2-3, with TRBD2 matching 9 bases. Germline trimming cut 7 bases from V and 1 base from J; bases unmatched to any gene: 4. This CDR3 has 14 amino acids. CDR1 and CDR2 from the germline V gene are SGHRS and YFSETQ. CDR3: CASSRTSGTDTQYF. In DNA, the CDR3 is TGCGCCAGCTCGCGGACTAGCGGCACAGATACGCAGTATTTT.

In this sample, this clone turned up a few times. The chain combines TRBV12-3 or TRBV12-4 with TRBJ1-2; no clear D gene. Trimming took off 5 bases at V and 4 bases at J, with 17 bases between the two ends. This CDR3 spans 15 amino acids. This CDR3 is CASSPSSGGSYGYTF. The CDR3 DNA reads TGTGCCAGCAGTCCCAGTTCGGGAGGAAGCTATGGCTACACCTTC.